The clone carrying this T cell receptor beta chain was recorded a few times. What it recognizes is unknown. The treatment was: oral pan-JAK inhibitor, 5-10 mg twice daily. Both peripheral blood and punch biopsies of lesional scalp skin were obtained from patients who had alopecia areata. The sample originates from a study of CD8+ T cells in alopecia areata. About the study: Percent of scalp involved defined treated patients' severity scores. Study-level results: Many expanded lesional clones persisted during tofacitinib (in both scalp and blood). Clonality exceeded that of normal scalp in lesional scalp, most notably in alopecia totalis/universalis.

V dropped 0 bases and J dropped 2 bases, with 10 bases sitting between them. The CDR3 totals 14 residues. Germline V gene sequence: CDR1 SQVTM, CDR2 ANQGSEA. RNA, once extracted, was reverse transcribed into cDNA for use as the sequencing template. Libraries were prepared by immunoSEQ multiplex PCR; TCRdb keeps only in-frame clonotypes and omits some of them. The data show under 200,000 clones, about 71% seen once. Sample: CD4+ T cells sorted from blood, taken at week 4, from a patient treated with tofacitinib. The sequence derives from a human donor with alopecia areata. This chain connects TRBV29-1 to TRBJ2-5, with TRBD2 as a possible D gene (6 bases). CDR3 nucleotides: TGCAGCGTTGAAGATCCTGGGGGGCAAGAGACCCAGTACTTC. This gives the protein CSVEDPGGQETQYF.